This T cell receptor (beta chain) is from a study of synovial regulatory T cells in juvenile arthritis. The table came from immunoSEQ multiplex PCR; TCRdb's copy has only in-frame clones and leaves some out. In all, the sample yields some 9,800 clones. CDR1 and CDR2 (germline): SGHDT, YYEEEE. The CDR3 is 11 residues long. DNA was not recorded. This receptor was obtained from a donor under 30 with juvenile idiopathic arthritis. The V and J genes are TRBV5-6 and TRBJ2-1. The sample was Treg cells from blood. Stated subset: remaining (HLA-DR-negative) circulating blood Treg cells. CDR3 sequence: CASSLVREQFF.